This T cell receptor beta chain was profiled in a study of cytomegalovirus exposure and HLA in healthy donors. Primers for the PCR totalled 60 Vbeta and 13 Jbeta. Using immunoSEQ multiplex PCR, the repertoire was profiled, and TCRdb retains in-frame clones only, with some absent. This table holds some 200,000 clones, around four fifths found once. This receptor was taken from a woman between 40 and 50 years old in good health and CMV-seronegative. The material sequenced was PBMCs.

The CDR3 sequence is CASSYPSGRVGNEQFF. The DNA of the CDR3 is TGTGCCAGCAGTTACCCTAGCGGGAGGGTTGGCAATGAGCAGTTCTTC. The gene calls are TRBV6-6 and TRBJ2-1, with TRBD2 identical over 12 bases. V trimming: 2 bases; J trimming: 6 bases; junction bases outside the gene matches: 5. This CDR3 region has 16 residues. The germline V gene has CDR1 MNHNY and CDR2 SVGAGI (reference sequence).